This entry lists 23 T cell receptor beta chains sequenced from one sample in a study of shared clonotypes between healthy human individuals. Method: immunoSEQ multiplex PCR; TCRdb's copy keeps in-frame clones and lacks some. Here the sample spans 1 million to 1.2 million clones, 77% being singletons. The sample comprised memory CD4+ T cells from PBMCs. As to subset: CD45RA-negative fraction. These receptor sequences come from a man younger than 35 in good health. Some clones in this sample may be carry-over from other donors' samples.

This clone was detected only once. The CDR3 sequence is CASSPGDSSYNEQFF. CDR3 bases: TGCGCCAGCAGCCCGGGGGATAGCTCCTACAATGAGCAGTTCTTC. This chain links TRBV4-1 with TRBJ2-1; D may be TRBD2 (6 bases). V was shortened by 4 bases and J by 0 bases, with 10 bases between the two germline ends. Germline CDR1 reads MGHRA; CDR2 reads YSYEKL. The CDR3 spans 15 residues.

The rearrangement links TRBV28 to TRBJ2-5; D remains unclear. Germline CDR1 reads MDHEN; CDR2 reads SYDVKM. The CDR3 loop spans 16 amino acids. Trimming left V 6 bases short and J 0 bases short, with 17 bases between. The CDR3 region has the DNA TGTGCCAGCAGGAGCAGCGTCGTTACCTACCAAGAGACCCAGTACTTC. It specifies CASRSSVVTYQETQYF.

This chain connects TRBV28 to TRBJ1-4; TRBD1 might be the D (5 bases). V lost 4 bases, J lost 3 bases, and 9 bases lay in between. The CDR3 has 14 amino acids. CDR1 MDHEN and CDR2 SYDVKM come from the germline V gene. The CDR3 nucleotides are TGTGCCAGCAGTTCGGGAGGGGCTAATGAAAAACTGTTTTTT. The encoded protein is CASSSGGANEKLFF. Filled out from reference TRBV28 and TRBJ1-4, the complete variable domain reads DVKVTQSSRYLVKRTGEKVFLECVQDMDHENMFWYRQDPGLGLRLIYFSYDVKMKEKGDIPEGYSVSREKKERFSLILESASTNQTSMYLCASSSGGANEKLFFGSGTQLSVL.

This clone was seen only a few times. The genes are TRBV25-1 and TRBJ1-1; weak D call: TRBD1 (5 bases). CDR3 length: 13 residues. Germline CDR1 and CDR2: MGHDK and SYGVNS. V lost 6 bases, J lost 0 bases, and 8 bases lay in between. The CDR3 region has the DNA TGTGCCAGCAGACAGGTATTGAACACTGAAGCTTTCTTT. Amino acids: CASRQVLNTEAFF.

Concerning this clone itself: This sample also contains other DNA sequences that code for the same CDR3. The chain joins TRBV5-4 to TRBJ2-7; D unresolved. CDR3 length: 14 residues. The germline V gene has CDR1 SGHNT and CDR2 YYREEE (reference sequence). Trimming stripped 1 base from V and 0 bases from J, with 8 bases between. CDR3 DNA sequence: TGTGCCAGCAGCTTGTCGTCCAGCTCCTACGAGCAGTACTTC. Its protein is CASSLSSSSYEQYF.

This clone was seen a handful of times. The germline gene is not matched at one end of the junction; a read error may be the cause. The gene calls are TRBV28 and TRBJ1-4; 9 bases map to TRBD1. Germline CDR1 and CDR2: MDHEN and SYDVKM. The CDR3 has 17 amino acids. This CDR3 reads CASSTLSPGQGGEKLFF. The CDR3 DNA is TGCGCCAGCAGTACCCTATCTCCGGGACAGGGCGGTGAAAAACTGTTTTTT.

This clone came up a few times. The rearrangement links TRBV4-1 to TRBJ2-3, with 10 nucleotides matching TRBD1. Germline trimming cut 3 bases from V and 6 bases from J; bases unmatched to any gene: 9. Germline V gene data show CDR1 as MGHRA and CDR2 as YSYEKL. The length of the CDR3 is 16 residues. CDR3 sequence (DNA): TGCGCCAGCAGCCAGTCAGGGACAGGGGTAGCGGATACGCAGTATTTT. Translated: CASSQSGTGVADTQYF.

V usage is TRBV15 and J usage is TRBJ1-1; D gene uncertain. Trimming took 0 bases from V and 3 from J, leaving 5 bases between them. This CDR3 is built from 13 residues. Germline V CDR1 and CDR2: LNHNV, YYDKDF (reference sequence). CDR3 amino acids: CATSRERYTEAFF. CDR3 bases: TGTGCCACCAGCAGAGAACGGTACACTGAAGCTTTCTTT.

This chain uses TRBV7-3 with TRBJ1-2; D gene uncertain. Trimming left V 1 base short and J 0 bases short, with 12 bases between. From germline, CDR1 is SGHTA and CDR2 FQGTGA. The CDR3 spans 16 residues. The DNA for the CDR3 is TGTGCCAGCAGCTTAATTGTGACACCAACTAACTATGGCTACACCTTC. This translates into CASSLIVTPTNYGYTF.

The J gene is TRBJ2-2, the V gene TRBV5-1, with no clear D. Germline V CDR1 and CDR2: SGHRS, YFSETQ. V lost 0 bases, J lost 6 bases, and 9 bases lay in between. The CDR3 loop spans 14 amino acids. The CDR3 nucleotides read TGCGCCAGCAGCTTGGGACCCCTCCCCGGGGAGCTGTTTTTT. Encoded protein: CASSLGPLPGELFF.

The V and J genes are TRBV10-3 and TRBJ2-7; TRBD2 agrees at 7 bases. The CDR3 contains 13 residues. Trimming removed 4 bases from V and 6 bases from J; junction bases left unmatched: 6. Germline V lookup: CDR1 ENHRY, CDR2 SYGVKD. The CDR3 here is CAISGGREGEQYF. CDR3 DNA sequence: TGTGCCATCAGTGGTGGCAGGGAGGGCGAGCAGTACTTC.

The chain employs TRBV11-2 and TRBJ2-3; D is uncertain. Trimming stripped 4 bases from V and 0 bases from J, with 8 bases between. CDR1 is SGHAT, CDR2 FQNNGV, per germline. This CDR3 is built from 14 residues. The CDR3 nucleotides read TGTGCCAGCAGCTCCCAGGTTAGCACAGATACGCAGTATTTT. As protein: CASSSQVSTDTQYF.

Notes on this clone: The sample carries other DNA sequences with the same CDR3. V and J are TRBV11-2 and TRBJ1-1; D possibly corresponds to TRBD1 (6 bases). The germline CDR1 and CDR2 sequences are SGHAT and FQNNGV. Between the trimmed V and J ends, which lost 1 base and 2 bases, there was a span of 8 bases. The CDR3 is 14 residues long. The CDR3 DNA reads as TGTGCCAGCAGCTTAGTAGGGGGAAACACTGAAGCTTTCTTT. It is translated as CASSLVGGNTEAFF. Full variable domain (outside the CDR3, taken from reference TRBV11-2 and TRBJ1-1): EAGVAQSPRYKIIEKRQSVAFWCNPISGHATLYWYQQILGQGPKLLIQFQNNGVVDDSQLPKDRFSAERLKGVDSTLKIQPAKLEDSAVYLCASSLVGGNTEAFFGQGTRLTVV.

The V and J genes are TRBV7-8 and TRBJ2-1, with 11 bases identical to TRBD2. Per germline, CDR1 SGHVS and CDR2 FQNEAQ. The V and J ends lost 5 bases and 5 bases, in that order; junction bases with no gene match: 17. This CDR3 has 19 residues. This CDR3 is CASSPMTSGKDPNHNEQFF. CDR3 DNA sequence: TGTGCCAGCAGCCCGATGACTAGCGGGAAGGACCCAAACCACAATGAGCAGTTCTTC.

The chain combines TRBV5-1 with TRBJ2-7; no clear D gene. V shed 0 bases and J shed 0 bases, with 4 bases lying between them. This CDR3 has 13 amino acids. Germline V gene sequence: CDR1 SGHRS, CDR2 YFSETQ. CDR3 DNA sequence: TGCGCCAGCAGCTTGGTCTTCTCCTACGAGCAGTACTTC. This translates into CASSLVFSYEQYF.

For this clone: Other DNA sequences of this sample code for an identical CDR3. V gene TRBV30 combines with J gene TRBJ1-3; D not certain. This CDR3 has 13 residues. The V and J ends lost 1 base and 0 bases respectively, with 4 bases between them. Germline CDR1 reads GTSNPN; CDR2 reads SVGIG (reference sequence). CDR3 in DNA: TGTGCCTGGAGTGCAGCCTCTGGAAACACCATATATTTT. Translation gives CAWSAASGNTIYF.

This chain uses TRBV7-2 with TRBJ2-7; weak D call: TRBD1 (5 bases). The germline V gene has CDR1 SGHTA and CDR2 FQGNSA. V lost 3 bases to trimming and J lost 0 bases, with 12 bases between them. The CDR3 covers 15 residues. CDR3 protein: CASSLTATSSYEQYF. Here the CDR3 DNA reads TGTGCCAGCAGCTTGACAGCTACGAGCTCCTACGAGCAGTACTTC.

The chain joins TRBV9 to TRBJ2-5, with D hard to call. The germline V gene encodes CDR1 SGDLS and CDR2 YYNGEE. V dropped 2 bases and J dropped 3 bases, with 5 bases sitting between them. This CDR3 has 12 amino acids. CDR3 in amino acids: CASSVGEETQYF. CDR3 nucleotide sequence: TGTGCCAGCAGCGTTGGGGAAGAGACCCAGTACTTC.

V is TRBV29-1 and J is TRBJ2-3, with D tentatively TRBD1 or TRBD2 (6 bases each). The CDR3 is 14 residues long. CDR1 SQVTM and CDR2 ANQGSEA come from the germline V gene. V was trimmed by 1 base and J by 4 bases, leaving 12 bases between them. The DNA for the CDR3 is TGCAGCGTTGAAGGGGGGGCTGGGGCAGATACGCAGTATTTT. This gives the protein CSVEGGAGADTQYF.

In its sample, this clone was seen a few times. CDR3: CASSPSRTLEAFF. CDR3 sequence (DNA): TGTGCCAGCTCACCATCGAGGACACTTGAAGCTTTCTTT. The chain carries TRBV18 and TRBJ1-1, with a possible D match to TRBD1 (5 bases). Germline V gives CDR1 KGHSH, CDR2 LQKENI. The germline V and J ends were trimmed by 2 bases and 7 bases, with 11 bases remaining between them. CDR3 length: 13 residues.

The V and J genes are TRBV11-2 and TRBJ1-1; D may be TRBD1 (6 bases). V was pared by 0 bases and J by 1 base, with 15 bases between. Germline assignment: CDR1 SGHAT and CDR2 FQNNGV. The CDR3 sequence is 17 residues long. CDR3 DNA sequence: TGTGCCAGCAGCTTAGATGGGGGGGGCGGCTGGAACACTGAAGCTTTCTTT. Translating gives CASSLDGGGGWNTEAFF.

This sequence joins TRBV6-6 and TRBJ2-7, with TRBD2 matching 7 bases. Germline V CDR1 and CDR2: MNHNY, SVGAGI (reference sequence). After removal of 7 bases from V and 0 bases from J, the junction contained 12 bases not matched to a gene. The CDR3 has 16 amino acids. The CDR3 loop is CASTKGVAGSSYEQYF. The CDR3 DNA follows: TGTGCCAGCACCAAAGGGGTAGCGGGTAGCTCCTACGAGCAGTACTTC.

This chain uses TRBV28 with TRBJ1-3, with a weak D call TRBD1 (5 bases). The CDR3 contains 15 residues. V lost 5 bases and J lost 0, with 11 bases in between. Germline CDR1 MDHEN, CDR2 SYDVKM. CDR3 DNA sequence: TGTGCCAGCAGTGACAGCGGAAACTCTGGAAACACCATATATTTT. Amino acids: CASSDSGNSGNTIYF. The variable domain in full, completed from reference TRBV28 and TRBJ1-3, reads DVKVTQSSRYLVKRTGEKVFLECVQDMDHENMFWYRQDPGLGLRLIYFSYDVKMKEKGDIPEGYSVSREKKERFSLILESASTNQTSMYLCASSDSGNSGNTIYFGEGSWLTVV.